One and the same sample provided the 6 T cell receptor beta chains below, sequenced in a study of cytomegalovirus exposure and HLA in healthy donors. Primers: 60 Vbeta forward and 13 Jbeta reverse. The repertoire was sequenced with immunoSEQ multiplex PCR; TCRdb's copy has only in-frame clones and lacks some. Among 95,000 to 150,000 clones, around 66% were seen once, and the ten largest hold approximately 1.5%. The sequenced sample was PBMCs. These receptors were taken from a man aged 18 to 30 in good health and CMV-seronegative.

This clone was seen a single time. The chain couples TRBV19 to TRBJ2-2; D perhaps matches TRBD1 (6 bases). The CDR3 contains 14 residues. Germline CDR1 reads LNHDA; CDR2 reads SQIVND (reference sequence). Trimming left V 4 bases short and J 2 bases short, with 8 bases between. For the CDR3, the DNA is TGTGCCAGTAGTAGGGGGCTCAACACCGGGGAGCTGTTTTTT. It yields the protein CASSRGLNTGELFF.

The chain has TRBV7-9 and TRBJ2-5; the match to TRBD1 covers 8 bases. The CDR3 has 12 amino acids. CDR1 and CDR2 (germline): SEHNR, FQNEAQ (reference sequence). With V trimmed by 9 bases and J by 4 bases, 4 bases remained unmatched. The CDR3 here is CASDRGTETQYF. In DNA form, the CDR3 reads TGTGCCAGTGACAGGGGCACAGAGACCCAGTACTTC.

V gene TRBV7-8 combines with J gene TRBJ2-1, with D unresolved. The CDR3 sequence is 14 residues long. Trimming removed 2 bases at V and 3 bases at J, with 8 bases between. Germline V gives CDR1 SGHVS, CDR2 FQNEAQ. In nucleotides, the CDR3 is TGTGCCAGCAGCTTAATAACTATCTACAATGAGCAGTTCTTC. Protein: CASSLITIYNEQFF.

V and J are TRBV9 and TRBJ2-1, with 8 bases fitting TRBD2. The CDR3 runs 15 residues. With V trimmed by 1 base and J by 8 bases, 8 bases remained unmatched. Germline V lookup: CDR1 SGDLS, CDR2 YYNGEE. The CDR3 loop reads CASSVSGSIYDEQFF. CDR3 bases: TGTGCCAGCAGCGTAAGCGGGAGTATTTACGATGAGCAGTTCTTC.

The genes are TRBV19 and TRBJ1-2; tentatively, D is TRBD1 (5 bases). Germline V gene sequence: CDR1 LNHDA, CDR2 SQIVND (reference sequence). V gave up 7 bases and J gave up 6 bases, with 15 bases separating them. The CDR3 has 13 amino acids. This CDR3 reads CASTWRGFDGYTF. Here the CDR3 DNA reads TGTGCCAGTACCTGGAGGGGATTCGATGGCTACACCTTC.

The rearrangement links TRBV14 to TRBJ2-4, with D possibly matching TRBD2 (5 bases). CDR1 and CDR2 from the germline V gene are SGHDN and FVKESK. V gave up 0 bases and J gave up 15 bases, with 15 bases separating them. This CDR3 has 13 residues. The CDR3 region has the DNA TGTGCCAGCAGCCAAGATCCCGAGGGTGTGAGGTACTTC. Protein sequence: CASSQDPEGVRYF. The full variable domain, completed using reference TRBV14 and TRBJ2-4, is EAGVTQFPSHSVIEKGQTVTLRCDPISGHDNLYWYRRVMGKEIKFLLHFVKESKQDESGMPNNRFLAERTGGTYSTLKVQPAELEDSGVYFCASSQDPEGVRYFGAGTRLSVL.